Below are 7 T cell receptor beta chains sequenced from a single sample in a study of CD8+ T cells in alopecia areata. This sample's treatment: oral pan-JAK inhibitor, 5-10 mg twice daily. The sequencing template was cDNA reverse transcribed from extracted RNA. The table came from immunoSEQ multiplex PCR; TCRdb's copy has only in-frame clones and leaves some out. The sample contains under 130,000 clones, approximately 90% of which appear only once. The specimen was CD8+ T cells sorted from blood, collected around week 34, from a patient treated with tofacitinib. These receptors originate from a human donor with alopecia areata.

The CDR3 DNA follows: TGTGCCAGCAGTCGGGGACAGGGGAGAGGGGAGCAGTACTTC. Translating it yields CASSRGQGRGEQYF. V and J are TRBV7-3 and TRBJ2-7; 10 bases fit TRBD1. V lost 6 bases, J lost 7 bases, and 9 bases stayed unmatched. This CDR3 is built from 14 residues. Germline CDR1 is SGHTA and CDR2 is FQGTGA. The whole variable domain, remainder taken from reference TRBV7-3 and TRBJ2-7, is GAGVSQTPSNKVTEKGKYVELRCDPISGHTALYWYRQSLGQGPEFLIYFQGTGAADDSGLPNDRFFAVRPEGSVSTLKIQRTERGDSAVYLCASSRGQGRGEQYFGPGTRLTVT.

The J gene is TRBJ2-3, the V gene TRBV7-8, with D uncertain. CDR1 and CDR2 (germline): SGHVS, FQNEAQ. Trimming removed 5 bases at V and 4 bases at J, with 7 bases between. This CDR3 has 12 residues. The CDR3 DNA reads TGTGCCAGCAGCCCATCTGCAGATACGCAGTATTTT. Residues: CASSPSADTQYF.

This sequence joins TRBV7-9 and TRBJ2-7, with D uncertain. The germline gives CDR1 SEHNR, CDR2 FQNEAQ (reference sequence). The germline V and J ends were trimmed by 3 bases and 0 bases, with 9 bases remaining between them. This CDR3 comprises 14 residues. The CDR3 sequence is CASSLTESSYEQYF. Here the CDR3 DNA reads TGTGCCAGCAGCTTGACCGAGAGCTCCTACGAGCAGTACTTC.

The chain recombines TRBV7-8 with TRBJ1-1; no reliable D call. V was shortened by 4 bases and J by 8 bases, with 11 bases between the two germline ends. Germline V CDR1 and CDR2: SGHVS, FQNEAQ. The CDR3 loop spans 12 amino acids. This CDR3 reads CASSYPLEEAFF. The CDR3 DNA reads TGTGCCAGCAGCTACCCCTTGGAGGAAGCTTTCTTT.

The chain recombines TRBV10-2 with TRBJ2-7, with D possibly matching TRBD1 (5 bases). CDR1 is WSHSY and CDR2 is SAAADI in the germline V gene. The CDR3 extends over 12 amino acids. Trimming removed 4 bases from V and 3 bases from J, with 7 bases in between. The CDR3 bases are TGCGCCAGCAGTGGGGGCGACTACGAGCAGTACTTC. Encoded protein: CASSGGDYEQYF.

This chain links TRBV7-9 with TRBJ1-1; no firm D call. Trimming left V 5 bases short and J 4 bases short, with 14 bases between. CDR1 and CDR2 from the germline V gene are SEHNR and FQNEAQ (reference sequence). The CDR3 length is 14 residues. DNA for the CDR3: TGTGCCAGCAGCGGTGACAAGGCGGGCACTGAAGCTTTCTTT. It is translated as CASSGDKAGTEAFF.

The CDR3 region has the DNA TGTGCTAGTGGTCCCGTGACGGGGACCAGAAGCTCTGGGGCCAACGTCCTGACTTTC. Protein sequence: CASGPVTGTRSSGANVLTF. The chain employs TRBV12-5 and TRBJ2-6; D tentatively fits TRBD1 or TRBD2 (5 bases each). The length of the CDR3 is 19 residues. The V and J ends lost 5 bases and 0 bases respectively, with 20 bases between them. In germline, CDR1 is LGHNT, CDR2 FRNRAP.